The 19 T cell receptor beta chains below were found in one sample sequenced in a study of shared clonotypes between healthy human individuals (TCRdb year 2020). Libraries were made using the immunoSEQ multiplex PCR assay. TCRdb mirrors the immuneACCESS table, restricted to in-frame sequences. Some clones are absent from its copies; in checked studies, under half trace to an unresolved V gene, and the reason for the others is unknown. Counted in this sample were 2 million to 2.5 million clones; roughly 93% of them appeared once. The ten biggest clones cover approximately 0.36% of the sample. Sequences were obtained from naive CD4+ T cells from PBMCs. The sample's cell subset or site label is to be understood as: CD45RA+ positively selected. The receptors derive from a man aged 18 to 35 in good health. Some clones in this sample may be carry-over from other donors' samples.

The gene calls are TRBV6-4 and TRBJ2-2; no clear D. The CDR3 has 17 residues. The V end lost 0 bases, the J end lost 2 bases, and 13 bases lay between the germline ends. Germline CDR1 reads MRHNA; CDR2 reads SNTAGT. In DNA, the CDR3 is TGTGCCAGCAGTGACTCGAGAAACCCCTCAAACACCGGGGAGCTGTTTTTT. Translation: CASSDSRNPSNTGELFF.

The chain has TRBV28 and TRBJ2-7, with 8 nucleotides matching TRBD1. From germline, CDR1 is MDHEN and CDR2 SYDVKM. With V trimmed by 6 bases and J by 3 bases, 4 bases remained unmatched. CDR3 length: 13 residues. CDR3 amino acids: CASSRDRRYEQYF. CDR3 coding DNA: TGTGCCAGCAGCAGGGACAGGCGCTACGAGCAGTACTTC. Using reference TRBV28 and TRBJ2-7 for the parts outside the CDR3, the full variable domain is DVKVTQSSRYLVKRTGEKVFLECVQDMDHENMFWYRQDPGLGLRLIYFSYDVKMKEKGDIPEGYSVSREKKERFSLILESASTNQTSMYLCASSRDRRYEQYFGPGTRLTVT.

The chain carries TRBV6-5 and TRBJ2-2; 14 bases line up with TRBD2. The CDR3 is made up of 15 amino acids. Germline V gene data show CDR1 as MNHEY and CDR2 as SVGAGI. After removal of 6 bases from V and 7 bases from J, the junction contained 4 bases not matched to a gene. CDR3: CASRTGLAGVGELFF. The CDR3 DNA reads TGTGCCAGCAGAACGGGACTAGCGGGAGTCGGGGAGCTGTTTTTT.

The chain recombines TRBV15 with TRBJ1-5, with D unresolved. V lost 0 bases and J 0 bases, leaving 9 bases between the germline ends. The length of the CDR3 is 16 residues. Looked up from germline, CDR1 is LNHNV and CDR2 is YYDKDF (reference sequence). This chain's CDR3 is CATSREWRGSNQPQHF. The CDR3 nucleotides are TGTGCCACCAGCAGAGAATGGCGCGGTAGCAATCAGCCCCAGCATTTT.

This clone was recorded once. Possible read error: a much larger clone is one base away. The same CDR3 also results from other DNA sequences found in this sample. J is TRBJ2-6 and V is TRBV7-9; D unresolved. There are 14 residues in the CDR3. Germline-derived CDR1 and CDR2 are SEHNR and FQNEAQ (reference sequence). Deletions cut 3 bases from V and 0 bases from J, with 3 bases between. In nucleotides, the CDR3 is TGTGCCAGCAGCTTGGGCTCTGGGGCCAACGTCCTGACTTTC. Translating gives CASSLGSGANVLTF.

This chain connects TRBV28 to TRBJ1-2; TRBD1 matches at 7 bases. This CDR3 has 12 residues. V trimming: 8 bases; J trimming: 9 bases; junction bases outside the gene matches: 9. Germline CDR1 and CDR2: MDHEN and SYDVKM. DNA of the CDR3: TGTGCCAGCCGTAGGGGGCTGTCGAGCTACACCTTC. Translation gives CASRRGLSSYTF.

Concerning this clone itself: Other DNA sequences in this sample translate to the same CDR3. The rearrangement uses TRBV28 and TRBJ1-4; tentative D call: TRBD1 (5 bases). Germline-derived CDR1 and CDR2 are MDHEN and SYDVKM. CDR3 size: 16 residues. Trimming stripped 6 bases from V and 0 bases from J, with 14 bases between. CDR3 sequence reads: CASSPRGSATNEKLFF. For the CDR3, the DNA is TGTGCCAGCAGCCCTCGGGGGTCGGCAACTAATGAAAAACTGTTTTTT. The entire variable domain, with the rest obtained from reference TRBV28 and TRBJ1-4, is as follows: DVKVTQSSRYLVKRTGEKVFLECVQDMDHENMFWYRQDPGLGLRLIYFSYDVKMKEKGDIPEGYSVSREKKERFSLILESASTNQTSMYLCASSPRGSATNEKLFFGSGTQLSVL.

This clone has just one count. The V gene is TRBV29-1, the J gene TRBJ2-2; D perhaps matches TRBD1 (7 bases). The V end lost 3 bases, the J end lost 5 bases, and 16 bases lay between the germline ends. CDR1 SQVTM and CDR2 ANQGSEA come from the germline V gene. The CDR3 length is 15 residues. This CDR3 reads CSVEGGQAPTGELFF. CDR3 DNA sequence: TGCAGCGTTGAGGGAGGACAGGCCCCAACCGGGGAGCTGTTTTTT.

This chain links TRBV5-4 with TRBJ2-3; tentative D call: TRBD2 (7 bases). The germline V gene encodes CDR1 SGHNT and CDR2 YYREEE (reference sequence). The CDR3 is 15 residues long. V dropped 4 bases and J dropped 1 base, with 13 bases sitting between them. The CDR3 reads CASSPGGYRTDTQYF. In nucleotides, the CDR3 is TGTGCCAGCAGCCCGGGGGGCTATCGCACAGATACGCAGTATTTT.

This clone was recorded only once. The CDR3 DNA sequence: TGTGCCAGCAGTTTTGTCGGGTACAATCAGCCCCAGCATTTT. Residues: CASSFVGYNQPQHF. The rearrangement links TRBV27 to TRBJ1-5; D not resolved. The V gene lost 3 bases and the J gene lost 3 bases, with 9 bases spanning the gap. The germline CDR1 and CDR2 sequences are MNHEY and SMNVEV (reference sequence). The CDR3 has 14 residues.

This chain joins TRBV27 and TRBJ2-7, with TRBD2 matching over 7 bases. The J segment lost 9 bases and the V segment lost 5 bases, leaving 13 bases of the junction unmatched. CDR3 size: 14 residues. Germline assignment: CDR1 MNHEY and CDR2 SMNVEV (reference sequence). CDR3 residues: CASSPRRGLNGQYF. The CDR3 DNA sequence: TGTGCCAGCAGTCCGAGAAGGGGACTAAACGGGCAGTACTTC.

CDR3 in DNA: TGTGCCAGCAGCCTCAGGGTCGGGGTCGAGCAGTACTTC. This encodes CASSLRVGVEQYF. The gene calls are TRBV5-4 and TRBJ2-7; either TRBD1 or TRBD2 may fit D (5 bases each). CDR3 size: 13 residues. Germline values: CDR1 SGHNT, CDR2 YYREEE (reference sequence). Between the trimmed V and J ends, which lost 4 bases and 6 bases, there was a span of 14 bases.

This chain links TRBV5-1 with TRBJ2-7; TRBD2 aligns across 7 bases. Germline V CDR1 and CDR2: SGHRS, YFSETQ. The V gene end was trimmed by 0 bases and the J gene end by 0 bases; junction bases not matched to a gene: 6. CDR3 size: 16 residues. This chain's CDR3 is CASSLVGGGPSYEQYF. CDR3 in DNA: TGCGCCAGCAGCTTGGTCGGGGGAGGGCCCTCCTACGAGCAGTACTTC. Looking up the rest from reference TRBV5-1 and TRBJ2-7 gives the full variable domain: KAGVTQTPRYLIKTRGQQVTLSCSPISGHRSVSWYQQTPGQGLQFLFEYFSETQRNKGNFPGRFSGRQFSNSRSEMNVSTLELGDSALYLCASSLVGGGPSYEQYFGPGTRLTVT.

A single count supports this clone. V is TRBV5-1 and J is TRBJ1-2; D may be TRBD1 (5 bases). The V and J ends lost 4 bases and 6 bases respectively, with 10 bases between them. Germline V lookup: CDR1 SGHRS, CDR2 YFSETQ. CDR3 length: 12 residues. CDR3 region: CASSPEGHGYTF. In nucleotides, the CDR3 is TGCGCCAGCAGCCCCGAGGGGCATGGCTACACCTTC.

This clone was seen only once. The rearrangement joins TRBV28 to TRBJ2-7, with D possibly matching TRBD2 (7 bases). Germline CDR1 reads MDHEN; CDR2 reads SYDVKM. The CDR3 totals 14 residues. The ends were cut back, 6 bases at V and 7 bases at J, with 19 bases in the middle. The CDR3 reads CASSSPGGPFEQYF. The CDR3 nucleotides read TGTGCCAGCAGCTCCCCGGGGGGCCCTTTTGAGCAGTACTTC.

With regard to this clone: The same CDR3 is also encoded by other DNA sequences in this sample. The V call is TRBV18, the J call TRBJ1-2; D call uncertain. V dropped 0 bases and J dropped 2 bases, with 4 bases sitting between them. In germline, CDR1 is KGHSH, CDR2 LQKENI. This CDR3 comprises 13 residues. The CDR3 loop is CASSPPGNYGYTF. Written as DNA, the CDR3 is TGTGCCAGCTCACCACCGGGGAACTATGGCTACACCTTC.

The chain combines TRBV28 with TRBJ1-2; 7 positions match TRBD1. V was pared by 3 bases and J by 8 bases, with 6 bases of the junction left unmatched. CDR3 length equals 13 residues. Germline V gives CDR1 MDHEN, CDR2 SYDVKM. This CDR3 is CASSLNRGYGYTF. CDR3 DNA: TGTGCCAGCAGTTTGAACAGGGGATACGGCTACACCTTC.

This clone has only a few counts. Different DNA sequences within this sample yield the same CDR3. The rearrangement uses TRBV7-9 and TRBJ1-3; 7 bases agree with TRBD1. Losses at the gene ends were 5 bases for V and 0 bases for J; bases not matched to a gene: 7. CDR1 and CDR2 (germline): SEHNR, FQNEAQ (reference sequence). The CDR3 runs 16 residues. The CDR3 loop is CASSPRTGHSGNTIYF. For the CDR3, the DNA is TGTGCCAGCAGCCCAAGGACAGGCCACTCTGGAAACACCATATATTTT.

About this clone itself: Other DNA sequences in the same sample also yield this CDR3. The J gene is TRBJ1-1, the V gene TRBV28; TRBD1 might be the D (5 bases). Germline V CDR1 and CDR2: MDHEN, SYDVKM. V was cut by 2 bases and J by 4 bases, with 8 bases left in between. CDR3 length equals 13 residues. The DNA for the CDR3 is TGTGCCAGCAGTTTACAGGGACGCACTGAAGCTTTCTTT. Its protein is CASSLQGRTEAFF.